Following are 29 T cell receptor beta chains from one sample sequenced in a study of blood T cell repertoires in COVID-19. TCRdb keeps only in-frame clones here, not all; method: immunoSEQ multiplex PCR. The table has around 140,000 clones, roughly 84% seen once; the top ten hold about 1.3%. The sequencing input was peripheral blood. The receptors shown here come from a man in his sixties with acute or convalescent COVID-19.

V gene TRBV5-6 combines with J gene TRBJ2-3, with D perhaps matching TRBD1 (6 bases). The CDR3 loop spans 15 amino acids. CDR1 and CDR2 (germline): SGHDT, YYEEEE. V was trimmed by 4 bases and J by 4 bases, leaving 16 bases between them. The DNA for the CDR3 is TGTGCCAGCAGCGAAACAGGGCTAGTTGCAGATACGCAGTATTTT. Protein product: CASSETGLVADTQYF.

The V and J genes are TRBV7-3 and TRBJ2-2; 9 bases agree with TRBD1. The CDR3 runs to 16 residues. J was trimmed by 1 base and V by 2 bases; bases with no gene match: 2. Germline lookup yields CDR1 SGHTA and CDR2 FQGTGA. CDR3 sequence reads: CASSLDRGVNTGELFF. The CDR3, as DNA: TGTGCCAGCAGCTTAGACAGGGGGGTGAACACCGGGGAGCTGTTTTTT.

This CDR3 reads CASSIGQGTFLPQHF. The CDR3 bases are TGTGCCAGTAGTATAGGACAGGGGACATTCCTGCCCCAGCATTTT. This rearrangement joins TRBV19 to TRBJ1-5, with 8 positions matching TRBD1. The CDR3 is 15 residues long. CDR1 and CDR2 (germline): LNHDA, SQIVND (reference sequence). Germline trimming cut 1 base from V and 9 bases from J; bases unmatched to any gene: 8.

The rearrangement joins TRBV10-3 to TRBJ2-3; 7 positions agree with TRBD1. Germline V gene lookup returns CDR1 ENHRY and CDR2 SYGVKD. CDR3 length: 15 residues. The V segment lost 6 bases and the J segment 2 bases; nucleotides outside the gene matches: 8. The CDR3 protein is CAISRVRGTTDTQYF. The CDR3 nucleotides read TGTGCCATCAGCAGGGTCAGGGGGACCACAGATACGCAGTATTTT.

The chain is built from TRBV24-1 and TRBJ2-3, with 9 bases that match TRBD2. The CDR3 runs 16 residues. Losses at the gene ends were 3 bases for V and 3 bases for J; bases not matched to a gene: 6. Germline V gene sequence: CDR1 KGHDR, CDR2 SFDVKD. The CDR3 loop reads CATSDPVREGTDTQYF. DNA of the CDR3: TGTGCCACCAGTGATCCTGTGCGGGAGGGGACAGATACGCAGTATTTT.

This chain joins TRBV5-4 and TRBJ2-7, with 10 bases lining up with TRBD2. The CDR3 covers 15 residues. J lost 4 bases, V lost 3 bases, and 7 bases had no gene match. Per germline, CDR1 SGHNT and CDR2 YYREEE (reference sequence). The CDR3 sequence is CASSSGTSVGYEQYF. The CDR3 region has the DNA TGTGCCAGCAGCTCCGGGACTAGCGTCGGGTACGAGCAGTACTTC. The entire variable domain, with the rest obtained from reference TRBV5-4 and TRBJ2-7, is as follows: ETGVTQSPTHLIKTRGQQVTLRCSSQSGHNTVSWYQQALGQGPQFIFQYYREEENGRGNFPPRFSGLQFPNYSSELNVNALELDDSALYLCASSSGTSVGYEQYFGPGTRLTVT.

The genes are TRBV18 and TRBJ2-5; 10 bases agree with TRBD2. The germline V gene has CDR1 KGHSH and CDR2 LQKENI. After removal of 1 base from V and 1 base from J, the junction contained 0 bases not matched to a gene. This CDR3 is built from 15 residues. CDR3 loop: CASSPLAGGQETQYF. The CDR3 nucleotides read TGTGCCAGCTCACCACTAGCGGGAGGCCAAGAGACCCAGTACTTC.

The rearrangement links TRBV2 to TRBJ2-7; 9 positions match TRBD2. V shed 6 bases, J shed 1 base, and the junction held 7 bases outside the gene matches. Germline CDR1 reads SNHLY; CDR2 reads FYNNEI. The CDR3 loop spans 15 amino acids. Written as DNA, the CDR3 is TGTGCCAGCAGGGAGGGACTAGCCTTATCCTACGAGCAGTACTTC. Translation gives CASREGLALSYEQYF.

The rearrangement joins TRBV6-5 to TRBJ1-2; tentatively, D is TRBD1 (5 bases). The CDR3 contains 13 residues. V was trimmed by 6 bases and J by 2 bases, leaving 10 bases between them. Per the germline V gene, CDR1 is MNHEY and CDR2 is SVGAGI. The CDR3: CASRLTENYGYTF. Written as DNA, the CDR3 is TGTGCCAGCAGGCTGACAGAAAACTATGGCTACACCTTC.

This chain joins TRBV5-4 and TRBJ2-2; the D gene is possibly TRBD2 (6 bases). V was cut by 0 bases and J by 5 bases, with 14 bases left in between. CDR3 length equals 16 residues. The V gene's germline CDR1 is SGHNT and CDR2 YYREEE (reference sequence). CDR3 protein: CASSLVVGSGTGELFF. As DNA, the CDR3 is TGTGCCAGCAGCTTGGTTGTCGGGAGCGGGACCGGGGAGCTGTTTTTT.

J is TRBJ2-2 and V is TRBV10-1, with a tentative D call TRBD1 (5 bases). The CDR3 totals 16 residues. V was pared by 0 bases and J by 5 bases, with 13 bases between. CDR1 and CDR2 from the germline V gene are WNHNN and SYGVQD (reference sequence). Here the CDR3 reads CASSESKGKGTGELFF. The CDR3 DNA sequence: TGCGCCAGCAGTGAGTCGAAGGGGAAGGGGACCGGGGAGCTGTTTTTT.

The CDR3: CASSYTTGGTGELFF. CDR3 nucleotides: TGCGCCAGCAGCTACACGACAGGGGGAACCGGGGAGCTGTTTTTT. The chain couples TRBV5-1 to TRBJ2-2; 9 bases are a match to TRBD1. The CDR3 contains 15 residues. The V segment lost 3 bases and the J segment 5 bases; nucleotides outside the gene matches: 5. CDR1 SGHRS and CDR2 YFSETQ come from the germline V gene.

J is TRBJ1-4 and V is TRBV5-6; 7 bases agree with TRBD1. The V and J ends lost 2 bases and 5 bases, in that order; junction bases with no gene match: 6. This CDR3 is built from 15 residues. Germline V gene lookup returns CDR1 SGHDT and CDR2 YYEEEE. This chain's CDR3 is CASSLRTGGNEKLFF. For the CDR3, the DNA is TGTGCCAGCAGCTTAAGGACAGGAGGAAATGAAAAACTGTTTTTT. The full variable domain, completed using reference TRBV5-6 and TRBJ1-4, is DAGVTQSPTHLIKTRGQQVTLRCSPKSGHDTVSWYQQALGQGPQFIFQYYEEEERQRGNFPDRFSGHQFPNYSSELNVNALLLGDSALYLCASSLRTGGNEKLFFGSGTQLSVL.

This sequence joins TRBV5-6 and TRBJ2-3; D gene ambiguous. Per germline, CDR1 SGHDT and CDR2 YYEEEE. V was clipped by 0 bases and J by 4 bases, with 6 bases between them. The CDR3 is 13 residues long. CDR3 amino acids: CASSLVSPDTQYF. CDR3 DNA sequence: TGTGCCAGCAGCTTGGTATCCCCAGATACGCAGTATTTT.

The rearrangement uses TRBV27 and TRBJ1-1; maybe TRBD1 (6 bases). V lost 5 bases and J lost 1, with 14 bases in between. This CDR3 has 15 amino acids. The germline CDR1 and CDR2 sequences are MNHEY and SMNVEV (reference sequence). This chain's CDR3 is CASSPQGIRNTEAFF. The CDR3 nucleotides are TGTGCCAGCAGTCCTCAGGGGATACGGAACACTGAAGCTTTCTTT.

Relative to its sample, this clone is medium-sized. CDR3: CASSSSRLAGGKPTGELFF. CDR3 DNA: TGTGCCAGCAGCTCATCCCGACTAGCGGGAGGGAAACCCACCGGGGAGCTGTTTTTT. The V call is TRBV27, the J call TRBJ2-2, with TRBD2 matching over 14 bases. Trimming cost V 6 bases and J 4 bases; bases outside gene matches: 13. The germline V gene has CDR1 MNHEY and CDR2 SMNVEV (reference sequence). The CDR3 totals 19 residues.

This clone has at least ten counts. The chain carries TRBV29-1 and TRBJ2-5; weak D call: TRBD1 (5 bases). This CDR3 has 13 residues. V was shortened by 4 bases and J by 5 bases, with 14 bases between the two germline ends. Germline CDR1 reads SQVTM; CDR2 reads ANQGSEA. CDR3 in amino acids: CSVAGRVSETQYF. CDR3 DNA sequence: TGCAGCGTTGCAGGCAGGGTTTCTGAGACCCAGTACTTC.

The V gene is TRBV19, the J gene TRBJ2-7; the D is unclear. Germline V CDR1 and CDR2: LNHDA, SQIVND (reference sequence). This CDR3 is built from 12 residues. Trimming removed 5 bases from V and 3 bases from J, with 8 bases in between. CDR3 loop: CASSSQYYEQYF. The CDR3 DNA sequence: TGTGCCAGTAGTTCTCAGTACTACGAGCAGTACTTC.

V and J are TRBV10-3 and TRBJ2-5; D may be TRBD1 (5 bases). Germline V gene sequence: CDR1 ENHRY, CDR2 SYGVKD. V was cut by 8 bases and J by 4 bases, with 14 bases left in between. This CDR3 contains 13 residues. For the CDR3, the DNA is TGTGCCATCGGCCAGGGCGTGGGAGAGACCCAGTACTTC. This gives the protein CAIGQGVGETQYF.

The chain has TRBV10-3 and TRBJ2-7, with TRBD2 matching 10 bases. V shed 6 bases and J 1 base; nucleotides not matched to a gene: 6. The CDR3 has 15 amino acids. Germline V gene sequence: CDR1 ENHRY, CDR2 SYGVKD. The DNA of the CDR3 is TGTGCCATCAGGGAAGGACTAGCGGAATCCTACGAGCAGTACTTC. It codes for CAIREGLAESYEQYF.

This chain uses TRBV19 with TRBJ1-2, with a weak D call TRBD1 (5 bases). This CDR3 comprises 12 residues. V was pared by 4 bases and J by 4 bases, with 7 bases between. Germline V gene lookup returns CDR1 LNHDA and CDR2 SQIVND (reference sequence). The DNA for the CDR3 is TGTGCCAGTAGTAAGGACACCTATGGCTACACCTTC. It is translated as CASSKDTYGYTF.

The rearrangement links TRBV21-1 to TRBJ1-1; the D call TRBD1 from the table was never checked on the DNA. TRBV21-1 is a known pseudogene. The CDR3 totals 19 residues. This chain's CDR3 is CASSKKYLTGPYYPTEAFF. CDR3 nucleotide sequence: TGTGCCAGCAGCAAGAAGTATCTGACAGGCCCATACTATCCCACTGAAGCTTTCTTT.

This rearrangement joins TRBV7-3 to TRBJ2-1, with 8 bases matching TRBD2. After removal of 4 bases from V and 5 bases from J, the junction contained 10 bases not matched to a gene. This CDR3 contains 16 residues. Germline assignment: CDR1 SGHTA and CDR2 FQGTGA. CDR3 amino acids: CASSSSGTRMNNEQFF. In DNA form, the CDR3 reads TGTGCCAGCAGCTCATCCGGGACTAGGATGAACAATGAGCAGTTCTTC. Full variable domain (remainder filled in from reference TRBV7-3 and TRBJ2-1): GAGVSQTPSNKVTEKGKYVELRCDPISGHTALYWYRQSLGQGPEFLIYFQGTGAADDSGLPNDRFFAVRPEGSVSTLKIQRTERGDSAVYLCASSSSGTRMNNEQFFGPGTRLTVL.

This chain uses TRBV5-1 with TRBJ2-7, with unresolved D. The CDR3 runs 14 residues. V was cut by 0 bases and J by 5 bases, with 12 bases left in between. Germline V gene lookup returns CDR1 SGHRS and CDR2 YFSETQ. The CDR3 DNA follows: TGCGCCAGCAGCTTGGCCAGTGACATCAACGAGCAGTACTTC. Translated: CASSLASDINEQYF.

J is TRBJ2-7 and V is TRBV28; weak D call: TRBD1 (6 bases). The CDR3 loop spans 13 amino acids. Germline V gene data show CDR1 as MDHEN and CDR2 as SYDVKM. The ends were cut back, 5 bases at V and 2 bases at J, with 10 bases in the middle. The DNA for the CDR3 is TGTGCCAGCAGTCTTCAGGGGCCCTACGAGCAGTACTTC. Translating gives CASSLQGPYEQYF.

The V and J genes are TRBV4-1 and TRBJ1-1, with D perhaps TRBD1 (5 bases). In germline, CDR1 is MGHRA, CDR2 YSYEKL. The CDR3 is 16 residues long. V lost 1 base and J 1 base, leaving 13 bases between the germline ends. The CDR3 loop is CASSQGRAGKNTEAFF. The CDR3 nucleotides read TGCGCCAGCAGCCAAGGCAGGGCAGGGAAGAACACTGAAGCTTTCTTT.

The V and J genes are TRBV19 and TRBJ1-5; a possible D gene is TRBD1 (5 bases). The CDR3 loop spans 16 amino acids. Trimming shortened V by 0 bases and J by 4 bases, and 13 bases separated the two germline ends. Germline assignment: CDR1 LNHDA and CDR2 SQIVND (reference sequence). The CDR3: CASSIDVAGLNQPQHF. CDR3 DNA: TGTGCCAGTAGTATAGATGTTGCAGGGCTTAATCAGCCCCAGCATTTT.

V gene TRBV10-3 combines with J gene TRBJ2-7, with 8 nucleotides matching TRBD2. The germline CDR1 and CDR2 sequences are ENHRY and SYGVKD. The V and J ends lost 4 bases and 0 bases, in that order; junction bases with no gene match: 8. The CDR3 has 16 residues. The CDR3 DNA follows: TGTGCCATCAGTGTCATGATTGGGACTAGCTCCTACGAGCAGTACTTC. Translation: CAISVMIGTSSYEQYF.

V and J are TRBV5-3 and TRBJ2-7; 10 nucleotides line up with TRBD2. TRBV5-3 belongs to the ORF category, with a function that is uncertain. V was pared by 1 base and J by 2 bases, with 6 bases of the junction left unmatched. The CDR3 covers 16 residues. The CDR3 protein is CARSLLPSGGPYEQYF. The CDR3 nucleotides are TGTGCCAGAAGCTTGCTTCCTAGCGGGGGACCCTACGAGCAGTACTTC.